Presented here are 10 T cell receptor beta chains from one specimen sequenced in a study of T cell changes during pregnancy in multiple sclerosis. The data were produced by immunoSEQ multiplex PCR, yet TCRdb's version contains in-frame clones alone and is incomplete. The sample consists of tens of thousands of clones, 85% to 95% of them appearing once. The material was peripheral blood, obtained in the first trimester of pregnancy. These receptor sequences come from a female donor with multiple sclerosis, enrolled in a pregnancy study.

The rearrangement links TRBV27 to TRBJ2-1; D ambiguous. Germline V lookup: CDR1 MNHEY, CDR2 SMNVEV (reference sequence). Deletions cut 7 bases from V and 3 bases from J, with 7 bases between. The CDR3 is 12 amino acids. The CDR3 is CASMGSYNEQFF. The CDR3, as DNA: TGTGCCAGCATGGGCAGCTACAATGAGCAGTTCTTC.

V gene TRBV19 combines with J gene TRBJ2-2; 10 bases match TRBD1. Trimming took 6 bases from V and 4 from J; bases not matched to a gene: 5. Germline V gene data show CDR1 as LNHDA and CDR2 as SQIVND (reference sequence). This CDR3 has 15 residues. The CDR3 DNA sequence: TGTGCCAGTAGCATGGGGACAGGGGCCACCGGGGAGCTGTTTTTT. Translating it yields CASSMGTGATGELFF.

The chain combines TRBV14 with TRBJ2-7; D may be TRBD1 (5 bases). V lost 1 base, J lost 2 bases, and 9 bases lay in between. CDR1 is SGHDN and CDR2 is FVKESK in the germline V gene. The CDR3 has 14 residues. CDR3 nucleotide sequence: TGTGCCAGCAGCCAAGGCAGGGTCACCTACGAGCAGTACTTC. The encoded protein is CASSQGRVTYEQYF.

The V gene is TRBV10-3, the J gene TRBJ1-5, with a tentative D call TRBD1 (6 bases). Looked up from germline, CDR1 is ENHRY and CDR2 is SYGVKD. Trimming left V 2 bases short and J 5 bases short, with 13 bases between. The CDR3 has 15 amino acids. CDR3 amino acids: CAISEARGNDQPQHF. CDR3 nucleotides: TGTGCCATCAGTGAGGCCAGGGGAAACGATCAGCCCCAGCATTTT.

This sequence joins TRBV7-2 and TRBJ2-7; 8 bases agree with TRBD1. Losses at the gene ends were 4 bases for V and 6 bases for J; bases not matched to a gene: 11. The CDR3 spans 15 residues. Germline-derived CDR1 and CDR2 are SGHTA and FQGNSA. CDR3 in amino acids: CASSSRTGLSLEQYF. The CDR3, as DNA: TGTGCCAGCAGCTCTCGGACAGGGTTGAGTCTCGAGCAGTACTTC. Looking up the rest from reference TRBV7-2 and TRBJ2-7 gives the full variable domain: GAGVSQSPSNKVTEKGKDVELRCDPISGHTALYWYRQSLGQGLEFLIYFQGNSAPDKSGLPSDRFSAERTGGSVSTLTIQRTQQEDSAVYLCASSSRTGLSLEQYFGPGTRLTVT.

This clone appeared once. This specimen includes other DNA sequences encoding the same CDR3. The V gene is TRBV7-9, the J gene TRBJ2-1; 11 nucleotides agree with TRBD2. V lost 4 bases, J lost 6 bases, and 2 bases stayed unmatched. CDR1 and CDR2 (germline): SEHNR, FQNEAQ (reference sequence). CDR3 length: 14 amino acids. CDR3 sequence (DNA): TGTGCCAGCAGCTCCGGGACTAGCGGCAATGAGCAGTTCTTC. Its translation is CASSSGTSGNEQFF.

This clone appeared a single time. The V and J genes are TRBV19 and TRBJ2-7; maybe TRBD1 (5 bases). The CDR3 extends over 14 amino acids. V was trimmed by 3 bases and J by 4 bases, leaving 13 bases between them. Per the germline V gene, CDR1 is LNHDA and CDR2 is SQIVND (reference sequence). The CDR3 nucleotides read TGTGCCAGTAGTATTAGACAGATCCCATACGAGCAGTACTTC. This encodes CASSIRQIPYEQYF.

The V and J genes are TRBV7-2 and TRBJ1-5; TRBD1 aligns across 7 bases. The germline CDR1 and CDR2 sequences are SGHTA and FQGNSA. Unmatched junction bases numbered 6, after V lost 1 base and J lost 6 bases. The CDR3 is 15 amino acids. The CDR3 loop is CASSLEDRAGQPQHF. The DNA of the CDR3 is TGTGCCAGCAGCTTAGAAGACAGGGCCGGTCAGCCCCAGCATTTT.

The rearrangement links TRBV27 to TRBJ1-5, with D perhaps TRBD1 (5 bases). Germline CDR1 and CDR2: MNHEY and SMNVEV (reference sequence). The CDR3 has 15 residues. V shed 6 bases and J shed 0 bases, with 12 bases lying between them. CDR3 coding DNA: TGTGCCAGCAGCTCGGGGGGACGTAGCAATCAGCCCCAGCATTTT. It specifies CASSSGGRSNQPQHF.

This chain joins TRBV19 and TRBJ1-1, with a weak D call TRBD1 (5 bases). The germline V gene has CDR1 LNHDA and CDR2 SQIVND (reference sequence). The CDR3 length is 14 residues. Trimming shortened V by 5 bases and J by 4 bases, and 14 bases separated the two germline ends. The CDR3 sequence: CASSPLGGGTEAFF. The CDR3 DNA reads as TGTGCCAGTAGTCCCCTCGGGGGGGGCACTGAAGCTTTCTTT.